A single sample gave rise to the 19 T cell receptor beta chains below, sequenced in a study of PD-L1 blockade in urothelial cancer. Time point: peripheral blood 6 weeks after treatment start. Data came from immunoSEQ multiplex PCR; TCRdb stores just in-frame clones and leaves some out. This table has roughly 45,000 clones, roughly 82% appearing once. Sample: PBMCs, taken around atezolizumab (anti-PD-L1) treatment. The receptors derive from a man in his 60s with urothelial cancer.

The chain carries TRBV30 and TRBJ1-3; the D is unclear. Germline values: CDR1 GTSNPN, CDR2 SVGIG (reference sequence). The CDR3 runs to 13 residues. V was pared by 6 bases and J by 0 bases, with 9 bases between. CDR3 coding DNA: TGTGCCTGTTTTGGCTCCTCTGGAAACACCATATATTTT. Its protein product is CACFGSSGNTIYF. The full variable domain, with the rest looked up from reference TRBV30 and TRBJ1-3, is SQTIHQWPATLVQPVGSPLSLECTVEGTSNPNLYWYRQAAGRGLQLLFYSVGIGQISSEVPQNLSASRPQDRQFILSSKKLLLSDSGFYLCACFGSSGNTIYFGEGSWLTVV.

This chain joins TRBV6-5 and TRBJ1-5; D gene unclear. CDR1 MNHEY and CDR2 SVGAGI come from the germline V gene. V lost 5 bases and J lost 0, with 5 bases in between. The CDR3 contains 13 residues. CDR3 protein: CASSPYSNQPQHF. In DNA form, the CDR3 reads TGTGCCAGCAGTCCTTATAGCAATCAGCCCCAGCATTTT.

This clone was observed a handful of times. The V and J genes are TRBV19 and TRBJ1-5; 9 bases are shared with TRBD1. The CDR3 contains 14 residues. The junction had 2 bases not matched to a gene; V was cut back by 3 bases and J by 5 bases. Germline assignment: CDR1 LNHDA and CDR2 SQIVND (reference sequence). CDR3 nucleotide sequence: TGTGCCAGTAGTATTTGGACAGGGGATCAGCCCCAGCATTTT. Translated: CASSIWTGDQPQHF. Complete variable domain (other parts from reference TRBV19 and TRBJ1-5): DGGITQSPKYLFRKEGQNVTLSCEQNLNHDAMYWYRQDPGQGLRLIYYSQIVNDFQKGDIAEGYSVSREKKESFPLTVTSAQKNPTAFYLCASSIWTGDQPQHFGDGTRLSIL.

This clone was seen only once. This chain uses TRBV2 with TRBJ1-5, with D hard to call. The CDR3 covers 15 residues. Trimming left V 3 bases short and J 5 bases short, with 14 bases between. Germline CDR1 is SNHLY and CDR2 is FYNNEI. This CDR3 is CASSDAGGIHQPQHF. In DNA, the CDR3 is TGTGCCAGCAGTGATGCGGGAGGTATCCATCAGCCCCAGCATTTT.

In this sample, this clone turned up a few times. The V and J genes are TRBV9 and TRBJ2-5, with D tentatively TRBD2 (6 bases). Germline CDR1 reads SGDLS; CDR2 reads YYNGEE. The CDR3 extends over 11 amino acids. Trimming shortened V by 4 bases and J by 5 bases, and 6 bases separated the two germline ends. The CDR3 coding sequence is TGTGCCAGCAGCCGGGAGGAGACCCAGTACTTC. Encoded protein: CASSREETQYF.

This clone was counted between two and nine times. The J gene is TRBJ2-3, the V gene TRBV5-1; D ambiguous. Germline CDR1 SGHRS, CDR2 YFSETQ. The CDR3 has 15 residues. V was shortened by 0 bases and J by 0 bases, with 8 bases between the two germline ends. The CDR3 sequence: CASSLDTTSTDTQYF. The DNA for the CDR3 is TGCGCCAGCAGCTTGGACACTACTAGCACAGATACGCAGTATTTT.

This chain joins TRBV15 and TRBJ2-4, with D maybe TRBD2 (5 bases). CDR3 size: 14 residues. V lost 1 base and J lost 6, with 10 bases in between. Looked up from germline, CDR1 is LNHNV and CDR2 is YYDKDF (reference sequence). CDR3 sequence: CATSRAREGNIQYF. The DNA of the CDR3 is TGTGCCACCAGCAGAGCACGTGAGGGAAACATTCAGTACTTC.

This clone came up many times. The CDR3, as DNA: TGCGCCAGCAGCTTTTTCAATGCGGCTAGCCTCCCCGGGGAGCTGTTTTTT. Protein: CASSFFNAASLPGELFF. The chain couples TRBV5-1 to TRBJ2-2; weak D call: TRBD2 (5 bases). Germline loops: CDR1 SGHRS, CDR2 YFSETQ. V lost 2 bases to trimming and J lost 6 bases, with 20 bases between them. The CDR3 totals 17 residues.

The J gene is TRBJ1-5, the V gene TRBV5-1, with D possibly TRBD1 on 5 matching bases. V dropped 4 bases and J dropped 2 bases, with 13 bases sitting between them. The CDR3 has 15 amino acids. Germline V gene data show CDR1 as SGHRS and CDR2 as YFSETQ. CDR3 in amino acids: CASSRGGEGNQPQHF. The CDR3 bases are TGCGCCAGCAGCCGGGGGGGGGAGGGCAATCAGCCCCAGCATTTT.

The chain employs TRBV28 and TRBJ1-6; D gene ambiguous. The germline gives CDR1 MDHEN, CDR2 SYDVKM. The CDR3 spans 14 residues. V lost 1 base to trimming and J lost 4 bases, with 5 bases between them. CDR3 loop: CASSLYSYNSPLHF. The DNA of the CDR3 is TGTGCCAGCAGTTTATATTCTTATAATTCACCCCTCCACTTT.

V is TRBV6-4 and J is TRBJ1-3; 7 nucleotides line up with TRBD1. This CDR3 has 15 amino acids. CDR1 is MRHNA, CDR2 SNTAGT, per germline. With 0 bases clipped from V and 4 bases from J, the junction kept 3 bases outside the gene matches. The CDR3 protein is CASSDSTGHGNTIYF. The CDR3 DNA follows: TGTGCCAGCAGTGACTCGACAGGGCACGGAAACACCATATATTTT.

J is TRBJ2-1 and V is TRBV28; 10 bases agree with TRBD2. This CDR3 contains 15 residues. In germline, CDR1 is MDHEN, CDR2 SYDVKM. V lost 5 bases, J lost 7 bases, and 8 bases stayed unmatched. The CDR3 is CASSGLAGVGNEQFF. CDR3 coding DNA: TGTGCCAGCAGTGGCCTAGCGGGAGTAGGGAATGAGCAGTTCTTC.

The chain uses TRBV2 and TRBJ1-4; 10 positions match TRBD1. CDR3 length equals 15 residues. The V segment lost 6 bases and the J segment 8 bases; nucleotides outside the gene matches: 9. CDR1 is SNHLY, CDR2 FYNNEI, per germline. Here the CDR3 reads CASSQPGQGREKLFF. DNA for the CDR3: TGTGCCAGCAGCCAGCCGGGACAGGGGCGAGAAAAACTGTTTTTT.

The chain couples TRBV18 to TRBJ2-1; 9 bases match TRBD2. Germline-derived CDR1 and CDR2 are KGHSH and LQKENI. This CDR3 comprises 15 residues. V shed 4 bases and J 5 bases; nucleotides not matched to a gene: 6. CDR3 protein: CASSQGLARHNEQFF. CDR3 DNA sequence: TGTGCCAGCTCACAAGGACTAGCGCGACACAATGAGCAGTTCTTC.

The CDR3 protein is CASSLHRGDQPQHF. The CDR3 DNA follows: TGTGCCAGCAGTTTACACAGGGGGGATCAGCCCCAGCATTTT. This rearrangement joins TRBV28 to TRBJ1-5; TRBD1 matches 8 bases. V trimming: 2 bases; J trimming: 5 bases; junction bases outside the gene matches: 2. CDR1 and CDR2 from the germline V gene are MDHEN and SYDVKM. This CDR3 is 14 amino acids long.

J is TRBJ2-3 and V is TRBV10-3; D is unresolved. There are 11 residues in the CDR3. Trimming stripped 9 bases from V and 1 base from J, with 5 bases between. CDR1 ENHRY and CDR2 SYGVKD come from the germline V gene. CDR3 residues: CAIAGTDTQYF. In DNA, the CDR3 is TGTGCCATTGCGGGCACAGATACGCAGTATTTT.

The chain has TRBV29-1 and TRBJ2-1; 7 nucleotides agree with TRBD2. Germline V gene data show CDR1 as SQVTM and CDR2 as ANQGSEA. The CDR3 has 12 amino acids. V gave up 4 bases and J gave up 9 bases; unmatched junction bases: 6. This CDR3 reads CSVGLAGGEQFF. DNA for the CDR3: TGCAGCGTTGGACTAGCTGGCGGTGAGCAGTTCTTC.

This clone was detected only a few times. The V gene is TRBV10-3, the J gene TRBJ2-1, with a tentative D call TRBD2 (7 bases). The germline CDR1 and CDR2 sequences are ENHRY and SYGVKD. Trimming stripped 3 bases from V and 4 bases from J, with 13 bases between. This CDR3 is built from 15 residues. Written as DNA, the CDR3 is TGTGCCATCAGTGACGGGGGGCAGGTTTACAATGAGCAGTTCTTC. Translation gives CAISDGGQVYNEQFF.

The chain is built from TRBV7-9 and TRBJ1-2; no clear D. This CDR3 comprises 14 residues. The germline V gene encodes CDR1 SEHNR and CDR2 FQNEAQ (reference sequence). V was shortened by 5 bases and J by 0 bases, with 10 bases between the two germline ends. The chain's CDR3 is CASSPRESNYGYTF. CDR3 coding DNA: TGTGCCAGCAGCCCGCGTGAATCTAACTATGGCTACACCTTC.